A selection of T cell receptor beta chains follows, all from one sample in a study of T cell responses to AZD1222 COVID-19 vaccine. The method was immunoSEQ multiplex PCR; TCRdb's version includes in-frame clones alone and lacks a portion of them. The sample carries more than 150,000 clones, approximately 90% recorded once. This material consisted of peripheral blood, taken on day 0 of AZD1222 vaccination. Every receptor here comes from an adult in good health. Each CDR3 is given with its conserved first and last residue. Fields, in order: clone size, V gene, J gene, D gene, CDR3 DNA, CDR3 protein. The D gene is left open where the match is weak. Not all rows give a size; the values are once, few, many and, for expanded clones, a class.

-,TRBV28,TRBJ1-1,-,TGTGCCAGCAGTTTATGGAGGATTGGGAACACTGAAGCTTTCTTT,CASSLWRIGNTEAFF
-,TRBV28,TRBJ2-7,-,TGTGCCAGCAGTTGGACAGCCTACGAGCAGTACTTC,CASSWTAYEQYF
-,TRBV20-1,TRBJ2-2,-,TGCAGTGCTTACAGTCCCGGGGAGCTGTTTTTT,CSAYSPGELFF
-,TRBV12-3/TRBV12-4,TRBJ2-7,-,TGTGCCAGCAGTGGATGGTACGTAGACGAGCAGTACTTC,CASSGWYVDEQYF
-,TRBV24-1,TRBJ2-7,-,TGTGCCACCAGTGCCCGCGGAGCCTACGAGCAGTACTTC,CATSARGAYEQYF
-,TRBV7-9,TRBJ2-1,-,TGTGCCAGCAGCGCGCTCCAAATCATACGTTCCTACAATGAGCAGTTCTTC,CASSALQIIRSYNEQFF
-,TRBV3-1/TRBV3-2,TRBJ2-1,-,TGTGCCAGCAGCCAAGTTTCCGGGACATTAACCCATGAGCAGTTCTTC,CASSQVSGTLTHEQFF
once,TRBV27,TRBJ2-3,TRBD2,TGTGCCAGCAGTTTAGGGACTAGCGGGAGGACGCAGTATTTT,CASSLGTSGRTQYF
once,TRBV5-4,TRBJ2-2,TRBD2,TGTGCCAGCAGCTTGGATGGACTAGCGGGAGAGATCACCGGGGAGCTGTTTTTT,CASSLDGLAGEITGELFF
-,TRBV20-1,TRBJ1-3,-,TGCAGTGCTAGTATGCTTACTGGAAACACCATATATTTT,CSASMLTGNTIYF
-,TRBV9,TRBJ1-1,-,TGTGCCAGCAGCGTAGCCCCTGGGAACACTGAAGCTTTCTTT,CASSVAPGNTEAFF
once,TRBV19,TRBJ2-3,-,TGTGCCAGTAGTACACAAAGGACATCCCCTACAGATACGCAGTATTTT,CASSTQRTSPTDTQYF
-,TRBV7-3,TRBJ2-1,TRBD2,TGTGCCAGCAGCCCCAGACTAGCGGGAGATGAGCAGTTCTTC,CASSPRLAGDEQFF
-,TRBV27,TRBJ1-5,-,TGTGCCAGCAGTGCCATACAGGGAGGGTGGAATCAGCCCCAGCATTTT,CASSAIQGGWNQPQHF
-,TRBV11-3,TRBJ2-7,-,TGTGCCAGCTTCCCGAAGCGAGTAAGCTCCTACGAGCAGTACTTC,CASFPKRVSSYEQYF